This is a list of T cell receptor beta chains from one sample in a study of beta chain features in type 1 diabetes. This table comes from immunoSEQ multiplex PCR, and its TCRdb copy is limited to in-frame clones, with some not included. Of about 280,000 clones detected, approximately 15% appear once; the ten largest clones hold around 0.015%. The sequenced sample was naive CD4+ T cells from blood. These receptors all come from a man between 18 and 35 years old with type 1 diabetes. Both conserved end residues are part of each CDR3. A D gene is named only where the DNA matches it firmly. Expanded clones get a size class; other rows say once, few or many, or leave the size out.

D gene	clone size	V gene	J gene	CDR3 protein	CDR3 DNA
.	.	TRBV27	TRBJ2-7	CASSLSAWLDEQYF	TGTGCCAGCAGTTTATCGGCTTGGCTTGACGAGCAGTACTTC
TRBD2	.	TRBV10-3	TRBJ2-1	CAISGTSGGYNEQFF	TGTGCCATCAGTGGGACTAGCGGGGGATACAATGAGCAGTTCTTC
.	few	TRBV7-2	TRBJ1-2	CASSLDIYGYTF	TGTGCCAGCAGCCTCGACATCTATGGCTACACCTTC
.	.	TRBV4-3	TRBJ2-2	CASRRTEGTDTGELFF	TGCGCCAGCAGACGTACGGAGGGAACAGACACCGGGGAGCTGTTTTTT
.	.	TRBV6-6	TRBJ1-5	CASRLTDIGGAQHF	TGTGCCAGCAGACTCACAGACATCGGGGGGGCCCAGCATTTT
TRBD2	.	TRBV28	TRBJ2-7	CASSSPSGGPQYF	TGTGCCAGCAGTTCTCCTAGCGGGGGCCCTCAGTACTTC
.	.	TRBV19	TRBJ1-6	CASIDRALGSPLHF	TGTGCCAGTATTGACAGAGCTCTCGGTTCACCCCTCCACTTT
.	few	TRBV7-2	TRBJ1-2	CASSLGQGLNYGYTF	TGTGCCAGCAGCTTGGGGCAGGGTCTAAACTATGGCTACACCTTC
TRBD2	.	TRBV7-2	TRBJ2-1	CASSPGVASGRNEQFF	TGTGCCAGCAGCCCCGGTGTAGCTAGCGGGCGAAATGAGCAGTTCTTC
TRBD2	few	TRBV4-2	TRBJ2-2	CASSQGLAGGMGELFF	TGTGCCAGCAGCCAAGGACTAGCGGGAGGTATGGGGGAGCTGTTTTTT
.	.	TRBV7-2	TRBJ1-2	CASSYIGTYYGYTF	TGTGCCAGCAGCTATATCGGGACTTACTATGGCTACACCTTC
TRBD1	once	TRBV19	TRBJ1-6	CASSYPRQGRSPLHF	TGTGCCAGTAGTTACCCCCGACAGGGCCGTTCACCCCTCCACTTT
TRBD2	.	TRBV5-1	TRBJ2-1	CASSRGLAGGPIRNEQFF	TGCGCCAGCAGCCGGGGACTAGCGGGAGGGCCGATAAGGAATGAGCAGTTCTTC
TRBD2	.	TRBV9	TRBJ2-1	CASSATSVNEQFF	TGTGCCAGCAGCGCGACTAGCGTCAATGAGCAGTTCTTC
.	.	TRBV7-2	TRBJ2-3	CASSSAHRDTQYF	TGTGCCAGCAGCTCCGCACACAGGGATACGCAGTATTTT
.	few	TRBV9	TRBJ2-3	CASSSPYRNTQYF	TGTGCCAGCAGCTCACCCTATAGAAATACGCAGTATTTT
TRBD1	few	TRBV5-4	TRBJ2-3	CASSLVSGGGTDTQYF	TGTGCCAGCAGCTTGGTGTCAGGGGGCGGCACAGATACGCAGTATTTT
TRBD1	few	TRBV11-2	TRBJ2-7	CASSSTGDPFYEQYF	TGTGCCAGCAGCTCTACAGGGGATCCCTTCTACGAGCAGTACTTC
TRBD1	.	TRBV5-1	TRBJ2-1	CASSLGRTGINEQFF	TGCGCCAGCAGCTTGGGGAGGACAGGGATAAATGAGCAGTTCTTC
TRBD1	.	TRBV28	TRBJ1-2	CASSASPGQTNYGYTF	TGTGCCAGCAGCGCCAGTCCGGGACAGACTAACTATGGCTACACCTTC
TRBD2	few	TRBV5-6	TRBJ2-1	CASSKNPGGKFF	TGTGCCAGCAGCAAGAACCCGGGAGGTAAGTTCTTC
TRBD1	few	TRBV19	TRBJ1-4	CASLLPGTGSEKLFF	TGTGCCAGCCTCCTTCCCGGGACAGGGAGTGAAAAACTGTTTTTT
TRBD2	.	TRBV7-2	TRBJ2-3	CASSPGLAGRGDTQYF	TGTGCCAGCAGCCCGGGACTAGCGGGACGAGGGGATACGCAGTATTTT
.	.	TRBV2	TRBJ1-3	CASGGFRSGNTIYF	TGTGCCAGCGGCGGGTTTCGCTCTGGAAACACCATATATTTT
TRBD2	.	TRBV5-4	TRBJ2-1	CASSSSGGANHNEQFF	TGTGCCAGCAGCTCTAGCGGGGGGGCTAACCACAATGAGCAGTTCTTC
TRBD2	.	TRBV11-2	TRBJ2-3	CASIRGLAGTHTDTQYF	TGTGCCAGCATCCGGGGACTAGCGGGGACCCACACAGATACGCAGTATTTT
.	.	TRBV6-6	TRBJ1-1	CASSPTVEAFF	TGTGCCAGCAGTCCCACGGTCGAAGCTTTCTTT
TRBD2	few	TRBV9	TRBJ2-1	CASSPSSSGGGEQFF	TGTGCCAGCAGCCCCTCTTCTAGCGGGGGAGGGGAGCAGTTCTTC
.	.	TRBV5-1	TRBJ1-4	CASSETRGTNEKLFF	TGCGCCAGCAGCGAAACAAGGGGAACTAATGAAAAACTGTTTTTT
.	.	TRBV7-6	TRBJ2-5	CASSLRGWTDQETQYF	TGTGCCAGCAGCTTAAGGGGATGGACAGATCAAGAGACCCAGTACTTC
TRBD1	few	TRBV7-9	TRBJ2-7	CASSSPWGQGYHEQYF	TGTGCCAGCAGCTCCCCGTGGGGACAGGGGTACCACGAGCAGTACTTC
.	few	TRBV2	TRBJ2-5	CASSVDWQETQYF	TGTGCCAGCAGTGTAGACTGGCAAGAGACCCAGTACTTC
.	few	TRBV29-1	TRBJ2-2	CSVLTGRLPGELFF	TGCAGCGTCCTCACAGGGCGGTTACCCGGGGAGCTGTTTTTT
.	.	TRBV10-1	TRBJ2-1	CATGESGSNEQFF	TGCGCCACCGGAGAGAGTGGGTCCAATGAGCAGTTCTTC
.	few	TRBV27	TRBJ2-7	CASRIAGGNEQYF	TGTGCCAGCAGGATTGCAGGAGGGAACGAGCAGTACTTC